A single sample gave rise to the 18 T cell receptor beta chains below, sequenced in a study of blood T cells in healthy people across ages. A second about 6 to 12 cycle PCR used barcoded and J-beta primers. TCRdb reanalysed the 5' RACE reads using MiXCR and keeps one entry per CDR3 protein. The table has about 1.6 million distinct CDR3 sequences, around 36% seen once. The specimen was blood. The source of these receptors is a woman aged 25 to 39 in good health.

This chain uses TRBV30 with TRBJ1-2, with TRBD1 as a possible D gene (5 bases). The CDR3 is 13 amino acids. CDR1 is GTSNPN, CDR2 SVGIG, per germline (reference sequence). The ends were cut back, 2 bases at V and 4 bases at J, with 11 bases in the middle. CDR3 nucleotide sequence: TGTGCCTGGAGTCCACAGGTGCTCTATGGCTACACCTTC. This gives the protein CAWSPQVLYGYTF.

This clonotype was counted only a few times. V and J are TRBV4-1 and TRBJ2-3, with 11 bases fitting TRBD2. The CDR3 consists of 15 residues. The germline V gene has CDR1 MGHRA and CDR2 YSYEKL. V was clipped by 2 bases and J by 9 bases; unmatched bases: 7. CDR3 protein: CASSQLTSGASTQYF. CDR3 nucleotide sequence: TGCGCCAGCAGCCAATTGACTAGCGGGGCAAGCACGCAGTATTTT.

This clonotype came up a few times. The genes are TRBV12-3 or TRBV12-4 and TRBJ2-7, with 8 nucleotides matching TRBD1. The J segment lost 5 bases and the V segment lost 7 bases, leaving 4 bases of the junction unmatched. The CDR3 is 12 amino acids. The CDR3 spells CASNPGGHEQYF. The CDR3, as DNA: TGTGCCAGCAACCCAGGGGGCCACGAGCAGTACTTC.

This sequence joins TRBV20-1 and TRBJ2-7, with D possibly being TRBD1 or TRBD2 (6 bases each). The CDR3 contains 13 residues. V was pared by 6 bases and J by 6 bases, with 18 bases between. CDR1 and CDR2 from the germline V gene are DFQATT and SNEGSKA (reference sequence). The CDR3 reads CSALSGASLEQYF. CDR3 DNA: TGCAGTGCCCTCTCGGGGGCTAGCCTCGAGCAGTACTTC.

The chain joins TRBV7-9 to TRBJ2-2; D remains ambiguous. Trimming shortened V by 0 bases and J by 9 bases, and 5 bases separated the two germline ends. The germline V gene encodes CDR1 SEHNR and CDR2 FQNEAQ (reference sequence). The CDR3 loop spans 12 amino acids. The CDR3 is CASSLAPWELFF. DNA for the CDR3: TGTGCCAGCAGCTTAGCCCCGTGGGAGCTGTTTTTT.

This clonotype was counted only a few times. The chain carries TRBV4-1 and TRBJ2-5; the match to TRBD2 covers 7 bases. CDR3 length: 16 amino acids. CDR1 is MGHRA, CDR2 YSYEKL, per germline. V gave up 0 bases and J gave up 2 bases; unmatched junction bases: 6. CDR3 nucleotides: TGCGCCAGCAGCCAAGACGTGGCGGGAGCGCAAGAGACCCAGTACTTC. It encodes CASSQDVAGAQETQYF.

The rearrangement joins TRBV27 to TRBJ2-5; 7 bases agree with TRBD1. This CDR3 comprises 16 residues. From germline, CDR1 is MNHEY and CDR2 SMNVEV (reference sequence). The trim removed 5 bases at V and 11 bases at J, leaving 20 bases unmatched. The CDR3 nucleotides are TGTGCCAGCAGTACGACCGGGACAGCGTTTACCTACGGGCAGTACTTC. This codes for CASSTTGTAFTYGQYF.

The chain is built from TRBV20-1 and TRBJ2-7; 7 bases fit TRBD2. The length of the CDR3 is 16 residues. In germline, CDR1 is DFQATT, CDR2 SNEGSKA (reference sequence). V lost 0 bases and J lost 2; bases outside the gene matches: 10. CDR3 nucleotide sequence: TGCAGTGCTAGAGATCCTGGGCTAGCGGATACCTACGAGCAGTACTTC. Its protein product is CSARDPGLADTYEQYF.

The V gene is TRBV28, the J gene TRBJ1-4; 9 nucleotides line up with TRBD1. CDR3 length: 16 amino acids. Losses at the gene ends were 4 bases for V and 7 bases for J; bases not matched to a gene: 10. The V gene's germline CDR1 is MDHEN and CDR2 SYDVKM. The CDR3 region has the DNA TGTGCCAGCAGTTCATTCTCGACAGGGGGGGGTGAAAAACTGTTTTTT. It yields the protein CASSSFSTGGGEKLFF.

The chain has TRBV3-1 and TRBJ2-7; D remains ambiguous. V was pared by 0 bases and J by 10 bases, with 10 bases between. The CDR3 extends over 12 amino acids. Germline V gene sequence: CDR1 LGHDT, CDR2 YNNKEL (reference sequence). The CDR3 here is CASSQELGLQYF. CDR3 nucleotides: TGTGCCAGCAGCCAAGAACTCGGGTTACAGTACTTC.

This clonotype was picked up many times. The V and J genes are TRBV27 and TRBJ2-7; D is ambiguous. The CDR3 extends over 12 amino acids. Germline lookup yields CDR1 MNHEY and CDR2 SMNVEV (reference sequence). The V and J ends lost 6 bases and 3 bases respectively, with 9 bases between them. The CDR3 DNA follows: TGTGCCAGCAGGGGCTACCTCTACGAGCAGTACTTC. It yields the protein CASRGYLYEQYF.

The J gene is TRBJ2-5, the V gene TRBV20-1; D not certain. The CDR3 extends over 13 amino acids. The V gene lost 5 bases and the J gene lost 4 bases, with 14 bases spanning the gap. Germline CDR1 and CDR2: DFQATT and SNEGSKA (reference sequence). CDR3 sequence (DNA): TGCAGTGCTGTCGCCCCGTCGGGAGAGACCCAGTACTTC. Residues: CSAVAPSGETQYF.

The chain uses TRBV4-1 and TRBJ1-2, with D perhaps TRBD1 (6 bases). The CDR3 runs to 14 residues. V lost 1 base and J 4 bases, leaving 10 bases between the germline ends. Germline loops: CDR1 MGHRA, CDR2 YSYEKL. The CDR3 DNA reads TGCGCCAGCAGCCAAGGGGCGACAGGCTATGGCTACACCTTC. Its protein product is CASSQGATGYGYTF.

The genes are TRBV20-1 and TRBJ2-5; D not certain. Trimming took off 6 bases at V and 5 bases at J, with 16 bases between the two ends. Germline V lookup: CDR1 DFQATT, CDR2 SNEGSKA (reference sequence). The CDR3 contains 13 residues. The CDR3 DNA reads TGCAGTGCCAATCCTGTGGTGGGCGAGACCCAGTACTTC. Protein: CSANPVVGETQYF.

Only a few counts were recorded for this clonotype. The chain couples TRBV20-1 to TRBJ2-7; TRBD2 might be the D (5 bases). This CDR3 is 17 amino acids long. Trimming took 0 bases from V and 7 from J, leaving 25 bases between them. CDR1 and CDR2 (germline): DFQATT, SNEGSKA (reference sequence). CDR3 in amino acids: CSARDSFSFRGSFEQYF. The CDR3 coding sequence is TGCAGTGCTAGAGATTCCTTCTCGTTTAGAGGGAGCTTTGAGCAGTACTTC.

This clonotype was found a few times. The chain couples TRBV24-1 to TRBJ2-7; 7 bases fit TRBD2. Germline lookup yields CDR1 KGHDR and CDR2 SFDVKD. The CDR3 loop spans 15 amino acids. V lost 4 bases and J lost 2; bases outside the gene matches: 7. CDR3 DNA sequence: TGTGCCACCAGTGACCCGACTAGCCGCACCTACGAGCAGTACTTC. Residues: CATSDPTSRTYEQYF.

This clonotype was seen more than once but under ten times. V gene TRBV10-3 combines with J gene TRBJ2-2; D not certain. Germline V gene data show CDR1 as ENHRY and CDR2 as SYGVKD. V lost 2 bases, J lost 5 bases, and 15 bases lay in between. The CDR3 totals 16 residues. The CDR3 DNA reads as TGTGCCATCAGTGAGCTCTCTCTAGAGCTTACCGGGGAGCTGTTTTTT. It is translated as CAISELSLELTGELFF.

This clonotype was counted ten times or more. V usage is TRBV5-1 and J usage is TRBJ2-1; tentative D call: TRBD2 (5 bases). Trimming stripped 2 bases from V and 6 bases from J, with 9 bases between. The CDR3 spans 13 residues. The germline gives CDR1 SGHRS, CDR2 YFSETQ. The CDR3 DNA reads TGCGCCAGCAGCTTAGGAGGACCCAATGAGCAGTTCTTC. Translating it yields CASSLGGPNEQFF.